The present entry profiles one T cell receptor (beta chain) with its context. The antigen is not known. The treatment here: roughly 18 received Ad26.COV2.S at low or high dose, single or two shots; 5 received placebo; per-sample allocation not given. After the first vaccine or placebo injection, samples were drawn on day 63. The sample comes from a study of Ad26.COV2.S vaccination and SARS-CoV-2 variants. Background on the study: Donor was one of the participants in the Ad26.COV2.S arm of the COV1001 trial. Study conclusions and caveats: Possibly, TCR breadth and depth analyses underestimated total T cell responses. Participants in the vaccine arm had higher spike-specific TCR breadth; placebo recipients had lower.

Only in-frame clones appear in the TCRdb table, and some are missing; sequencing was by immunoSEQ multiplex PCR. The sample includes a few hundred thousand clones, roughly 90% of them seen just once. Germline lookup yields CDR1 MNHEY and CDR2 SMNVEV (reference sequence). This CDR3 is built from 16 residues. V shed 4 bases and J 4 bases; nucleotides not matched to a gene: 11. The chain has TRBV27 and TRBJ1-2; TRBD1 matches 8 bases. The source of this sequence is a person aged 18-60 years who received the Ad26.COV2.S COVID-19 vaccine or a placebo. The input for sequencing was peripheral blood, taken in a trial of Ad26.COV2.S vaccine versus placebo. CDR3 amino acids: CASSSGGQGSFYGYTF. The CDR3 region has the DNA TGTGCCAGCAGTTCAGGTGGACAGGGCTCTTTCTATGGCTACACCTTC.